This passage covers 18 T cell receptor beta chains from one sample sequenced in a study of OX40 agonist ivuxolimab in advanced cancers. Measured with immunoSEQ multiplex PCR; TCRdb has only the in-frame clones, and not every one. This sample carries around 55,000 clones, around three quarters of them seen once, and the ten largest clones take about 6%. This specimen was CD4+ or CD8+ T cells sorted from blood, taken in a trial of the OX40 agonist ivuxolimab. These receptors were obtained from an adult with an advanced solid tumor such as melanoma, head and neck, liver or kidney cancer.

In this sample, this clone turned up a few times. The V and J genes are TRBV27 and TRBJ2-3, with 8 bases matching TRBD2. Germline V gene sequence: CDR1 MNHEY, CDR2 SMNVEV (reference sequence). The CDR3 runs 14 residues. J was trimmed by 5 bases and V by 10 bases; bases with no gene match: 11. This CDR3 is CATRSGLAGDTQYF. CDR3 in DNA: TGTGCCACCAGGTCGGGGCTAGCGGGAGATACGCAGTATTTT.

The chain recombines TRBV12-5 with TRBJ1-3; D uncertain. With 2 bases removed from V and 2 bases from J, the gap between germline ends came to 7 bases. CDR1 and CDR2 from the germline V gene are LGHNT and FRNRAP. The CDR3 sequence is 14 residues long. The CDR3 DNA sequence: TGTGCTAGTGGTTTGTTGGCGGCTGGAAACACCATATATTTT. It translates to CASGLLAAGNTIYF.

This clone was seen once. This CDR3 is CASSAEGARRNTEAFF. CDR3 coding DNA: TGTGCCAGCAGCGCCGAGGGGGCGCGACGAAACACTGAAGCTTTCTTT. The rearrangement links TRBV9 to TRBJ1-1; 7 bases are shared with TRBD1. Germline values: CDR1 SGDLS, CDR2 YYNGEE. This CDR3 spans 16 amino acids. V lost 3 bases, J lost 2 bases, and 10 bases stayed unmatched.

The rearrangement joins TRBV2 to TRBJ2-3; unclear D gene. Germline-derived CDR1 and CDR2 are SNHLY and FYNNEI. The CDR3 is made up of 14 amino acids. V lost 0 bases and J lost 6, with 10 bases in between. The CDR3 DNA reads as TGTGCCAGCAGTGAAGCGAAGCCTTGGGATACGCAGTATTTT. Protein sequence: CASSEAKPWDTQYF.

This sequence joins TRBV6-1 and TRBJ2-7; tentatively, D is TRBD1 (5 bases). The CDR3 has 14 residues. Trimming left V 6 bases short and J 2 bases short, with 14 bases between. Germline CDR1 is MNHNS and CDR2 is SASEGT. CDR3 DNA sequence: TGTGCCAGCAGAAACAGGTTGCGCCCCTACGAGCAGTACTTC. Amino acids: CASRNRLRPYEQYF.

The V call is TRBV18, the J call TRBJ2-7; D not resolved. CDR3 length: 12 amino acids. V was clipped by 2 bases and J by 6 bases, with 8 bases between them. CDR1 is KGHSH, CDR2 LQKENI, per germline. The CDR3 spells CASSPNSVEQYF. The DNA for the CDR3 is TGTGCCAGCTCACCAAATTCGGTCGAGCAGTACTTC.

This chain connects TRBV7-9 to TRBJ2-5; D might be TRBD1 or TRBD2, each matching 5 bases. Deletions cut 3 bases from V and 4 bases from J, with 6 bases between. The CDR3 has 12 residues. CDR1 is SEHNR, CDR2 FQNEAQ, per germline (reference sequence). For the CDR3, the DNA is TGTGCCAGCAGCTTGGGGGTAGAGACCCAGTACTTC. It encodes CASSLGVETQYF.

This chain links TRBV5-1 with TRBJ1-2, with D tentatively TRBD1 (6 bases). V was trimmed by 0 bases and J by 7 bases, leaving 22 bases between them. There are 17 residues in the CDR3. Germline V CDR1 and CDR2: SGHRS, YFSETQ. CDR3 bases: TGCGCCAGCAGCTTGGGCGTGGGGGGCCGACAGAGGGGTGGCTACACCTTC. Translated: CASSLGVGGRQRGGYTF.

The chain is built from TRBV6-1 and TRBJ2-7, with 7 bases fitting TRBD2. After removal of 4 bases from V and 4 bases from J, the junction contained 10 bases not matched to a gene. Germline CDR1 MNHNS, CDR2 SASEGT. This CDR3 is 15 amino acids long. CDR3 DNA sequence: TGTGCCAGCAGTGGGCCGGGAGGCGGCGCTTACGAGCAGTACTTC. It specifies CASSGPGGGAYEQYF.

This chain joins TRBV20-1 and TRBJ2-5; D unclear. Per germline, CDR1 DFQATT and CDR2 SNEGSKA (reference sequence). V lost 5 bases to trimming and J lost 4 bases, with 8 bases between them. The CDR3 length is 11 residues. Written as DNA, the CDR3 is TGCAGTGCTCCGGAAATAGAGACCCAGTACTTC. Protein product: CSAPEIETQYF.

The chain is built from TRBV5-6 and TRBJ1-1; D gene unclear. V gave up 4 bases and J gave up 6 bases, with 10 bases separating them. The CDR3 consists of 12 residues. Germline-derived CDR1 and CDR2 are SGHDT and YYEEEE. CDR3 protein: CASSRPEAEAFF. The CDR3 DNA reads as TGTGCCAGCAGCCGACCGGAGGCTGAAGCTTTCTTT.

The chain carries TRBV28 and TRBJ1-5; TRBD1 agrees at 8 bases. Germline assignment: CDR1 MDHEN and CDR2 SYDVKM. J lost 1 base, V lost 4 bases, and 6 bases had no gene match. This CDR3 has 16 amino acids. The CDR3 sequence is CASSSPRQGSNQPQHF. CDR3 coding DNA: TGTGCCAGCAGTTCGCCGAGACAGGGGAGCAATCAGCCCCAGCATTTT.

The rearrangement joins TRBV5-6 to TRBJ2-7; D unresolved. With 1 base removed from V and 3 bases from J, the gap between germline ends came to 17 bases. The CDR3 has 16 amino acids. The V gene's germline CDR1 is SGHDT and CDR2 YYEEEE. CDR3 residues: CASSLLEGANDYEQYF. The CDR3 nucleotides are TGTGCCAGCAGCTTGCTAGAAGGAGCTAATGACTACGAGCAGTACTTC.

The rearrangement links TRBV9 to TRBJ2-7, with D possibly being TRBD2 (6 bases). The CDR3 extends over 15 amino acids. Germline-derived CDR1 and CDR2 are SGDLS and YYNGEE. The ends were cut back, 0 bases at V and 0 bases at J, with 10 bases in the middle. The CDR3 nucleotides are TGTGCCAGCAGCGTAGCTGCGGGATTCTCCTACGAGCAGTACTTC. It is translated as CASSVAAGFSYEQYF.

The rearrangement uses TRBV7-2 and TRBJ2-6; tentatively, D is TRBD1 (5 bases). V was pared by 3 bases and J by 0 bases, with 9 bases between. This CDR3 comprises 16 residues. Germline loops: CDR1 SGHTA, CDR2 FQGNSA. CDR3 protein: CASSLGPGSGANVLTF. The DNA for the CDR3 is TGTGCCAGCAGCTTGGGGCCGGGCTCTGGGGCCAACGTCCTGACTTTC.

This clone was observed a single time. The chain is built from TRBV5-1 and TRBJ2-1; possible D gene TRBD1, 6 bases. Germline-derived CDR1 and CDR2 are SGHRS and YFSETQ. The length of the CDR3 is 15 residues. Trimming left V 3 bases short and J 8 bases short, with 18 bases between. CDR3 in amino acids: CASSSLGQTWDEQFF. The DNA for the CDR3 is TGCGCCAGCAGCTCTCTCGGACAGACCTGGGATGAGCAGTTCTTC.

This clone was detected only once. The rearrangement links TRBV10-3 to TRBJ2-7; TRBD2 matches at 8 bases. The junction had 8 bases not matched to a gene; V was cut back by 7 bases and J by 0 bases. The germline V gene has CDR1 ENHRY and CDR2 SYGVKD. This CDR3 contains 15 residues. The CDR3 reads CAINPGTRSSYEQYF. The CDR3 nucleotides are TGTGCCATCAACCCCGGGACTAGAAGCTCCTACGAGCAGTACTTC.

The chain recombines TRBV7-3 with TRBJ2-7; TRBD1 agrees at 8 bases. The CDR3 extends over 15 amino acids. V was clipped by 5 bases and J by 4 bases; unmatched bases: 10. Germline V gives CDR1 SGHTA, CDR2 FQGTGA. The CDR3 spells CASSPGGGAQYEQYF. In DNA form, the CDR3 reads TGTGCCAGCAGCCCAGGGGGCGGGGCCCAGTACGAGCAGTACTTC.